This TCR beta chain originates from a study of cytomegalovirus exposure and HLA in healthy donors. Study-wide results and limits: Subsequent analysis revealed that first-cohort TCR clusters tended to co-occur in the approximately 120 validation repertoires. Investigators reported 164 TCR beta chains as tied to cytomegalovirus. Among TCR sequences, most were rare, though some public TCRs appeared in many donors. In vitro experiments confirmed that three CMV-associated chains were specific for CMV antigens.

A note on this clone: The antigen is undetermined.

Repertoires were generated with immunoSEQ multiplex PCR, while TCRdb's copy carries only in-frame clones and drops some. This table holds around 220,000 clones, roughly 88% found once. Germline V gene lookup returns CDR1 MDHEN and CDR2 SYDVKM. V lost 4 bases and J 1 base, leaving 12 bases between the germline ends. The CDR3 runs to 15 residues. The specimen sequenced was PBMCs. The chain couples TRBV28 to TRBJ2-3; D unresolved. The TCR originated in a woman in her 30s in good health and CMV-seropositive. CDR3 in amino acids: CASSSNSRRTDTQYF. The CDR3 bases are TGTGCCAGCAGTTCGAATTCACGGCGCACAGATACGCAGTATTTT.